This paragraph covers one T cell receptor beta chain sequence. This entry comes from a study of blood T cell repertoires in COVID-19. About the research overall: Material from acute and convalescent COVID-19 was sourced from the United States, Italy and Spain.

Sequencing used immunoSEQ multiplex PCR; TCRdb keeps in-frame clones, though not all of them. The profile shows 140,000 to 150,000 clones, around 85% of them singletons. Input material: peripheral blood. This TCR derives from a woman between 40 and 50 years old with active or convalescent COVID-19.

The CDR3 loop is CASSSLSGGIGETQYF. The CDR3, as DNA: TGTGCCAGCAGCTCCCTTAGCGGGGGAATCGGAGAGACCCAGTACTTC. This rearrangement joins TRBV5-4 to TRBJ2-5, with TRBD2 matching over 9 bases. The germline V gene encodes CDR1 SGHNT and CDR2 YYREEE (reference sequence). This CDR3 has 16 residues. The V gene end was trimmed by 3 bases and the J gene end by 4 bases; junction bases not matched to a gene: 10.